This T cell receptor beta chain was sequenced during a study of T cells in Graves' hyperthyroidism and ophthalmopathy. Ophthalmopathy cases met thresholds of Clinical Activity Score at least 3, NOSPECS grade at least 4 and duration under 3 months. Germline V CDR1 and CDR2: SGHRS, YFSETQ. V was trimmed by 0 bases and J by 2 bases, leaving 8 bases between them. The CDR3 loop spans 14 amino acids. At least ten counts were recorded for this clonotype. The antigen is not known. Notes on the study in general: Appearing also in blood were most of the thyroid clonotypes expanded above 0.001. Separation of ophthalmopathy from stable hyperthyroidism was achieved by a 13 V-J model.

RNA transcripts gave rise to amplified TCR beta CDR3 regions. Researchers ran a first-round RT-PCR on the TCR CDR3 using the HTBI primer set. TCRdb itself ran the multiplex PCR reads through MiXCR, one entry per CDR3 protein. The sample records around 250,000 distinct CDR3 sequences, 15% to 20% being singletons. This chain uses TRBV5-1 with TRBJ1-2; D ambiguous. The sample consisted of blood. The source is a woman aged 18-30 years with Graves' ophthalmopathy. The CDR3 region has the DNA TGCGCCAGCAGCTTGGCCGATCGAAACTATGGCTACACCTTC. Translated, it gives CASSLADRNYGYTF.